This TCR beta chain was identified during a study of T cell repertoires in cytomegalovirus infection. Overall study: Public TCR beta signatures were indicative of both CMV infection and a matching HLA type.

Findings of the study overall: The ex vivo response showed dominance by HLA-C-restricted CMV-specific TCR beta clonotypes.

TCRdb reanalysed the reads using MiXCR and keeps one entry per CDR3 protein. The table includes 750,000 to 950,000 distinct CDR3 sequences, about 27% detected once. This clonotype turned up a few times. Its matching antigen is unknown. V was clipped by 3 bases and J by 1 base, with 12 bases between them. CDR1 is LNHDA, CDR2 SQIVND, per germline (reference sequence). The CDR3 runs 15 residues. The sequencing here drew on cultured CD8+ T cells from PBMCs, taken from culture after CMV antigen stimulation. The chain is built from TRBV19 and TRBJ1-2, with D unresolved. This clonotype originated in a human donor in good health (CMV status not recorded). Some clones in this sample may be carry-over from other donors' samples. The CDR3, as DNA: TGTGCCAGTAGTATTATTGGTGACTTTAACTATGGCTACACCTTC. Its protein product is CASSIIGDFNYGYTF.